This record looks at one TCR beta chain sequence and its context. This specimen comes from a study of blood T cell repertoires in COVID-19. Libraries were prepared by immunoSEQ multiplex PCR; TCRdb keeps only in-frame clonotypes and omits some of them. The sample comprises some 60,000 clones, 83% of which are singletons, and 10% to 13% rests with the top ten. The length of the CDR3 is 14 residues. Unmatched junction bases numbered 9, after V lost 6 bases and J lost 9 bases. The V gene's germline CDR1 is KGHDR and CDR2 SFDVKD. This chain connects TRBV24-1 to TRBJ2-1; TRBD2 matches 8 bases. The TCR sequence derives from a man aged 45 to 65 with COVID-19, enrolled during active disease. Sequencing used peripheral blood. As DNA, the CDR3 is TGTGCCACCAGTTTTAGGGCGGGAGGAACTGAGCAGTTCTTC. Translating gives CATSFRAGGTEQFF.